These 21 T cell receptor beta chains were sequenced from one sample in a study of blood T cell repertoires in COVID-19. This table comes from immunoSEQ multiplex PCR, and its TCRdb copy is limited to in-frame clones, with some not included. The sample has fewer than 400,000 clones, 85% seen once. The sequenced sample consisted of peripheral blood. The source is a woman between 18 and 29 years old with acute or convalescent COVID-19.

The chain uses TRBV3-1 (or the pseudogene TRBV3-2) and TRBJ1-1; the match to TRBD1 covers 11 bases. CDR3 length: 16 residues. J gave up 0 bases and V 6 bases, and 6 bases lay outside the gene matches. CDR1 LGHDT and CDR2 YNNKEL come from the germline V gene (reference sequence). CDR3 protein: CASSRDRGTVNTEAFF. The CDR3 DNA follows: TGTGCCAGCAGTCGGGACAGGGGGACGGTGAACACTGAAGCTTTCTTT.

CDR3 nucleotides: TGTGCCAGCAGTTGGTCAAACGCGGGATGGACGAACACTGAAGCTTTCTTT. Encoded protein: CASSWSNAGWTNTEAFF. V usage is TRBV27 and J usage is TRBJ1-1; D gene uncertain. V lost 4 bases and J 1 base, leaving 19 bases between the germline ends. This CDR3 comprises 17 residues. Germline CDR1 and CDR2: MNHEY and SMNVEV (reference sequence).

In its sample, this clone was seen a few times. This chain links TRBV5-1 with TRBJ2-1, with a possible D match to TRBD1 (5 bases). The length of the CDR3 is 14 residues. Looked up from germline, CDR1 is SGHRS and CDR2 is YFSETQ. Trimming took off 4 bases at V and 8 bases at J, with 16 bases between the two ends. CDR3 sequence: CASSLEGEAYEQFF. The CDR3 DNA sequence: TGCGCCAGCAGCCTGGAAGGGGAAGCATATGAGCAGTTCTTC.

The rearrangement uses TRBV9 and TRBJ2-1, with 7 bases identical to TRBD2. CDR3 length equals 15 residues. CDR1 and CDR2 (germline): SGDLS, YYNGEE. The V segment lost 4 bases and the J segment 6 bases; nucleotides outside the gene matches: 10. The CDR3 loop reads CASSTEGSSGNEQFF. Written as DNA, the CDR3 is TGTGCCAGCAGCACAGAGGGGTCTAGCGGCAATGAGCAGTTCTTC.

This chain uses TRBV5-1 with TRBJ1-3; perhaps TRBD1 as D (5 bases). V lost 4 bases and J lost 1, with 18 bases in between. Looked up from germline, CDR1 is SGHRS and CDR2 is YFSETQ. The CDR3 sequence is 17 residues long. The CDR3 DNA reads TGCGCCAGCAGCCCCGGTGGGGCAGGCAAGTCTGGAAACACCATATATTTT. Its translation is CASSPGGAGKSGNTIYF.

Concerning this clone itself: Other nucleotide sequences from this sample produce the same CDR3. The chain couples TRBV19 to TRBJ1-2; no definite D call. Trimming stripped 1 base from V and 6 bases from J, with 6 bases between. The CDR3 extends over 12 amino acids. In germline, CDR1 is LNHDA, CDR2 SQIVND (reference sequence). The DNA for the CDR3 is TGTGCCAGTAGTATAGGAGGAGATGGCTACACCTTC. Amino acids: CASSIGGDGYTF.

This chain connects TRBV7-9 to TRBJ2-3; TRBD2 agrees at 10 bases. V shed 4 bases and J 0 bases; nucleotides not matched to a gene: 4. CDR1 and CDR2 (germline): SEHNR, FQNEAQ (reference sequence). This CDR3 is built from 16 residues. CDR3 in amino acids: CASSSLTSGSTDTQYF. The CDR3 DNA is TGTGCCAGCAGCTCCCTGACTAGCGGGAGCACAGATACGCAGTATTTT.

In this sample, this clone turned up once. The V call is TRBV10-1, the J call TRBJ2-7; TRBD1 matches at 7 bases. Germline CDR1 and CDR2: WNHNN and SYGVQD (reference sequence). CDR3 size: 15 residues. After removal of 0 bases from V and 2 bases from J, the junction contained 4 bases not matched to a gene. CDR3 DNA sequence: TGCGCCAGCAGTGAGTCGGGTCAGGGGGCCTACGAGCAGTACTTC. As protein: CASSESGQGAYEQYF.

This clone was counted a single time. This sequence joins TRBV6-5 and TRBJ2-6; no clear D. Between the trimmed V and J ends, which lost 4 bases and 4 bases, there was a span of 8 bases. Germline CDR1 and CDR2: MNHEY and SVGAGI. There are 14 residues in the CDR3. For the CDR3, the DNA is TGTGCCAGCAGTTTGAACATCGGGGCCAACGTCCTGACTTTC. It is translated as CASSLNIGANVLTF.

The table lists this clone with a count of one. In DNA form, the CDR3 reads TGTGCCAGCTCACCATCACAGGGGGCGATCGGGGAGACCCAGTACTTC. Translated: CASSPSQGAIGETQYF. The V and J genes are TRBV18 and TRBJ2-5, with 9 bases fitting TRBD1. Germline V gene sequence: CDR1 KGHSH, CDR2 LQKENI. Trimming took 2 bases from V and 5 from J; bases not matched to a gene: 9. The CDR3 loop spans 16 amino acids.

This clone appeared a single time. This chain joins TRBV12-5 and TRBJ1-1, with D perhaps TRBD1 (5 bases). Germline V gives CDR1 LGHNT, CDR2 FRNRAP. V was trimmed by 6 bases and J by 1 base, leaving 12 bases between them. This CDR3 is 14 amino acids long. The CDR3 reads CASGFRQTNTEAFF. The CDR3 DNA follows: TGTGCTAGTGGCTTCCGACAGACGAACACTGAAGCTTTCTTT.

The V call is TRBV4-1, the J call TRBJ2-6; no clear D gene. Germline V gene data show CDR1 as MGHRA and CDR2 as YSYEKL. V was shortened by 4 bases and J by 0 bases, with 10 bases between the two germline ends. The CDR3 runs to 16 residues. CDR3 nucleotide sequence: TGCGCCAGCAGCCCAGAGACACACTCTGGGGCCAACGTCCTGACTTTC. Its protein product is CASSPETHSGANVLTF.

This chain uses TRBV18 with TRBJ2-2; D may be TRBD1 (5 bases). CDR1 KGHSH and CDR2 LQKENI come from the germline V gene. CDR3 length: 16 residues. Trimming removed 3 bases at V and 4 bases at J, with 15 bases between. CDR3 protein: CASSPDQGWGTGELFF. CDR3 in DNA: TGTGCCAGCTCACCCGACCAGGGCTGGGGCACCGGGGAGCTGTTTTTT.

The chain employs TRBV6-5 and TRBJ2-2; TRBD1 agrees at 7 bases. The CDR3 covers 14 residues. The V gene end was trimmed by 3 bases and the J gene end by 7 bases; junction bases not matched to a gene: 5. Germline CDR1 MNHEY, CDR2 SVGAGI. Written as DNA, the CDR3 is TGTGCCAGCAGTTATAGGGGGCGCGGCGGGGAGCTGTTTTTT. Protein sequence: CASSYRGRGGELFF.

This chain links TRBV19 with TRBJ1-4, with TRBD1 matching 8 bases. Per the germline V gene, CDR1 is LNHDA and CDR2 is SQIVND (reference sequence). This CDR3 comprises 14 residues. With V trimmed by 6 bases and J by 6 bases, 6 bases remained unmatched. CDR3 loop: CASSTAGGDEKLFF. The DNA of the CDR3 is TGTGCCAGTAGCACTGCAGGGGGCGATGAAAAACTGTTTTTT. Drawing the rest from reference TRBV19 and TRBJ1-4, the complete variable domain is DGGITQSPKYLFRKEGQNVTLSCEQNLNHDAMYWYRQDPGQGLRLIYYSQIVNDFQKGDIAEGYSVSREKKESFPLTVTSAQKNPTAFYLCASSTAGGDEKLFFGSGTQLSVL.

V and J are TRBV7-9 and TRBJ1-2; TRBD1 agrees at 11 bases. Losses at the gene ends were 0 bases for V and 8 bases for J; bases not matched to a gene: 8. CDR1 is SEHNR, CDR2 FQNEAQ, per germline (reference sequence). The CDR3 spans 16 residues. The CDR3 coding sequence is TGTGCCAGCAGCTTAGCGCCGGGACAGGGGGTAAAGGGCTACACCTTC. This sequence encodes CASSLAPGQGVKGYTF.

This chain uses TRBV12-3 or TRBV12-4 with TRBJ2-1; D is uncertain. This CDR3 spans 13 amino acids. Trimming stripped 7 bases from V and 10 bases from J, with 17 bases between. The CDR3 region has the DNA TGTGCCAGCACCCGATTCGCTGCTACCGAGCAGTTCTTC. This codes for CASTRFAATEQFF.

The V and J genes are TRBV10-1 and TRBJ2-1, with 12 positions matching TRBD2. Germline values: CDR1 WNHNN, CDR2 SYGVQD (reference sequence). Germline trimming cut 2 bases from V and 4 bases from J; bases unmatched to any gene: 9. The CDR3 loop spans 18 amino acids. CDR3 region: CASSEVTSGGRTYNEQFF. In nucleotides, the CDR3 is TGCGCCAGCAGTGAGGTGACTAGCGGGGGAAGAACTTACAATGAGCAGTTCTTC.

The genes are TRBV19 and TRBJ1-1, with 10 bases lining up with TRBD1. V lost 9 bases to trimming and J lost 4 bases; unmatched junction nucleotides: 11. The CDR3 has 15 residues. The germline V gene has CDR1 LNHDA and CDR2 SQIVND (reference sequence). The chain's CDR3 is CASLAGDRGPTEAFF. The CDR3 DNA reads as TGTGCCAGCCTCGCTGGCGACAGGGGGCCCACTGAAGCTTTCTTT.

The chain combines TRBV7-8 with TRBJ1-2; D possibly corresponds to TRBD1 (5 bases). Germline V lookup: CDR1 SGHVS, CDR2 FQNEAQ. This CDR3 spans 15 amino acids. With 1 base removed from V and 5 bases from J, the gap between germline ends came to 14 bases. The CDR3 sequence is CASSLVVGQGYGYTF. The CDR3 DNA reads TGTGCCAGCAGCTTAGTAGTCGGACAAGGGTATGGCTACACCTTC.

The chain recombines TRBV6-1 with TRBJ1-5; 7 bases align to TRBD1. CDR3 size: 15 residues. Trimming took 3 bases from V and 2 from J; bases not matched to a gene: 4. CDR1 is MNHNS and CDR2 is SASEGT in the germline V gene. The CDR3 loop reads CASSDQTGRNQPQHF. CDR3 coding DNA: TGTGCCAGCAGTGATCAGACAGGGCGCAATCAGCCCCAGCATTTT.